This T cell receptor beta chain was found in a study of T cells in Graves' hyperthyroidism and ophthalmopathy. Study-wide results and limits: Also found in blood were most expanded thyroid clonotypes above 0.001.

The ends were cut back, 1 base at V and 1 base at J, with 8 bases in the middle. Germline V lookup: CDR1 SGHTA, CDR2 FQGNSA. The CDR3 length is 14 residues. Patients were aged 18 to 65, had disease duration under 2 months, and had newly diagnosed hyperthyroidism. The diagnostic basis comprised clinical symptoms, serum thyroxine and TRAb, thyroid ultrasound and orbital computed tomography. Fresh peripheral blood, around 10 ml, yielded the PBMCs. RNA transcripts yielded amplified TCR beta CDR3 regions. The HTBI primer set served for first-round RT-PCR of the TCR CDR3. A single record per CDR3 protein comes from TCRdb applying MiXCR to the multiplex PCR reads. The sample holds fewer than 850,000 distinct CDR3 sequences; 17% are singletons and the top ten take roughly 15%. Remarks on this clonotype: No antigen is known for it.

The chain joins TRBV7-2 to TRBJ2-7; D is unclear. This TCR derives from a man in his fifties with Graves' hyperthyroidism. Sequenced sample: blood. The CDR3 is CASSLEMGSYEQYF. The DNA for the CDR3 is TGTGCCAGCAGCTTAGAGATGGGGTCCTACGAGCAGTACTTC.